This T cell receptor beta chain was retrieved from a study of blood T cell repertoires in COVID-19. Some clones are missing from TCRdb's copy, which holds only in-frame ones; the method was immunoSEQ multiplex PCR. There are over 90,000 clones in the sample; roughly 80% occur only once, and roughly 25% lies in the top ten. There are 13 residues in the CDR3. The V segment lost 7 bases and the J segment 7 bases; nucleotides outside the gene matches: 8. The TCR sequence derives from a man older than 75 with active or convalescent COVID-19. Input material: peripheral blood. This chain joins TRBV12-3 or TRBV12-4 and TRBJ1-1; TRBD1 matches 8 bases. This chain's CDR3 is CASKKQGVGEAFF. CDR3 DNA sequence: TGTGCCAGCAAAAAACAGGGGGTGGGTGAAGCTTTCTTT.